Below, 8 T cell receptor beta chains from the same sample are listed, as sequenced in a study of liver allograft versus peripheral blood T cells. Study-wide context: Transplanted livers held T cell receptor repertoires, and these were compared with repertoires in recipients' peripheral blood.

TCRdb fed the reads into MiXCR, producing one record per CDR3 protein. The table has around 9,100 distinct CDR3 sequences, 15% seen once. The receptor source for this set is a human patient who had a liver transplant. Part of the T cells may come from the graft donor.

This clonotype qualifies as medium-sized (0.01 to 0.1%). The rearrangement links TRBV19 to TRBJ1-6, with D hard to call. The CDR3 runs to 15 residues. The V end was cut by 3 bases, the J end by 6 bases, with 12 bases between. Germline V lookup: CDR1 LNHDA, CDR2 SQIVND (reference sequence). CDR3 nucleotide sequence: TGTGCCAGTAGTATGGATCCCCTGGGTAATTCACCCCTCCACTTT. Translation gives CASSMDPLGNSPLHF.

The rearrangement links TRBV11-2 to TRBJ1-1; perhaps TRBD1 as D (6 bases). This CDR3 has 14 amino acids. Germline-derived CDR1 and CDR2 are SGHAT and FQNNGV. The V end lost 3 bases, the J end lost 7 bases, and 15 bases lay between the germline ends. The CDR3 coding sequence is TGTGCCAGCAGCTTTGGGGTACAGGGCCTTGAAGCTTTCTTT. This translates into CASSFGVQGLEAFF. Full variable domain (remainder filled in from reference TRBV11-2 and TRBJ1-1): EAGVAQSPRYKIIEKRQSVAFWCNPISGHATLYWYQQILGQGPKLLIQFQNNGVVDDSQLPKDRFSAERLKGVDSTLKIQPAKLEDSAVYLCASSFGVQGLEAFFGQGTRLTVV.

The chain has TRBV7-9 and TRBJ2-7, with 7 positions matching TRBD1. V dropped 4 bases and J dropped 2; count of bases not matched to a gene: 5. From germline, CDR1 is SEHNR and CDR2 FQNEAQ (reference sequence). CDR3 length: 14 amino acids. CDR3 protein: CASSSTTGPYEQYF. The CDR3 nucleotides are TGTGCCAGCAGCTCGACGACAGGGCCCTACGAGCAGTACTTC.

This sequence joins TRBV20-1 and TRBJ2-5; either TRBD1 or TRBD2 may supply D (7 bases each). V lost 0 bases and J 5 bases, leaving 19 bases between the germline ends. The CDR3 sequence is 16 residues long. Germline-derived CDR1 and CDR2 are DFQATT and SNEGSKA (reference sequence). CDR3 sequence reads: CSARDRGREHRETQYF. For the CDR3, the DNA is TGCAGTGCTAGAGATAGGGGGCGGGAGCACCGGGAGACCCAGTACTTC.

The CDR3 here is CSAGTGAPYEQYF. CDR3 DNA sequence: TGCAGTGCTGGCACAGGGGCCCCCTACGAGCAGTACTTC. This chain connects TRBV20-1 to TRBJ2-7, with 7 bases identical to TRBD1. With V trimmed by 5 bases and J by 2 bases, 6 bases remained unmatched. This CDR3 spans 13 amino acids. Germline-derived CDR1 and CDR2 are DFQATT and SNEGSKA (reference sequence).

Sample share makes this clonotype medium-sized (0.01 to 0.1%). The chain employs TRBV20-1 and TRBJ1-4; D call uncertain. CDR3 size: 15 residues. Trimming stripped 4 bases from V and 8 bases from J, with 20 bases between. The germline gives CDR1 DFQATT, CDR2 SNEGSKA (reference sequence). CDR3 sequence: CSATPVNAVREKLFF. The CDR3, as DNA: TGCAGTGCTACCCCCGTCAATGCGGTGCGGGAAAAACTGTTTTTT.

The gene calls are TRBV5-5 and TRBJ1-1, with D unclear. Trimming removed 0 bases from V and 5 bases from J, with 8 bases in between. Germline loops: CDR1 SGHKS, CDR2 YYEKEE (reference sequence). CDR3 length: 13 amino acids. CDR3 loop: CASSLELETEAFF. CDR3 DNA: TGTGCCAGCAGCTTGGAACTGGAAACTGAAGCTTTCTTT.

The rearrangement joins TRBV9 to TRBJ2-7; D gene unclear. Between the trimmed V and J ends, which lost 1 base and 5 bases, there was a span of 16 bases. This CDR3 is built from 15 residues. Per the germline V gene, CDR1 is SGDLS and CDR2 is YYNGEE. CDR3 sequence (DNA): TGTGCCAGCAGCGTACAAGACTCATGGGTCCACGAGCAGTACTTC. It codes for CASSVQDSWVHEQYF.